The entry that follows covers one T cell receptor (beta chain) sequence. No antigen is known for it. There are 13 residues in the CDR3. Germline assignment: CDR1 PRHDT and CDR2 FYEKMQ (reference sequence). V shed 3 bases and J shed 6 bases, with 9 bases lying between them. The data belong to a study of cytomegalovirus exposure and HLA in healthy donors. Study as a whole: Counted in an early data release were tens of millions of unique TCRs from HLA-typed donors. Overall study findings and caveats: The investigators catalogued 150 to 200 TCR beta chains as cytomegalovirus-associated.

60 Vbeta and 13 Jbeta primers were used in PCR. TCRdb's table, derived via immunoSEQ multiplex PCR, lists solely in-frame clones and lacks some. In all, the sample yields roughly 120,000 clones. This chain connects TRBV13 to TRBJ2-1, with D unresolved. The clonotype originates from a young man in good health and CMV-seronegative. The sample comprised PBMCs. The CDR3 sequence is CASSFFRGNEQFF. The CDR3 region has the DNA TGTGCCAGCAGCTTCTTCCGCGGCAATGAGCAGTTCTTC.